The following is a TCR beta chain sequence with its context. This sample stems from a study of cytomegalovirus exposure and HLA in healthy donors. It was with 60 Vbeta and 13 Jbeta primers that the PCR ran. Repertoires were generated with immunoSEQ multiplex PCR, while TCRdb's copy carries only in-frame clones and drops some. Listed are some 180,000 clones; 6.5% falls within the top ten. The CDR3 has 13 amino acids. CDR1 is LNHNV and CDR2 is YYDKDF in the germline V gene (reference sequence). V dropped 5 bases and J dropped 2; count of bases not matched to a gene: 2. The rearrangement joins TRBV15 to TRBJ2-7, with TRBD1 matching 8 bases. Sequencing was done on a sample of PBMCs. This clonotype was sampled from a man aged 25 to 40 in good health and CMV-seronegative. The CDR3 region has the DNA TGTGCCACCAGCCGGGACAGGACCTACGAGCAGTACTTC. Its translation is CATSRDRTYEQYF.